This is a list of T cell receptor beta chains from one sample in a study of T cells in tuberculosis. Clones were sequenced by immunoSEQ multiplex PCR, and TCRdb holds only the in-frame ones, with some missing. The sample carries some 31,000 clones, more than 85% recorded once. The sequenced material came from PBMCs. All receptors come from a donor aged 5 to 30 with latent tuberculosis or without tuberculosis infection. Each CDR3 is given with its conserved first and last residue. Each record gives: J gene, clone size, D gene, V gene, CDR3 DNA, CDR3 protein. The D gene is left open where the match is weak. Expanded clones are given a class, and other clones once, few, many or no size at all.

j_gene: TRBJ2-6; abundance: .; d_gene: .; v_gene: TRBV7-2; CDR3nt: TGTGCCAGCAGCTTAGGGCCCGGAGCTGGGGCCAACGTCCTGACTTTC; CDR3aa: CASSLGPGAGANVLTF
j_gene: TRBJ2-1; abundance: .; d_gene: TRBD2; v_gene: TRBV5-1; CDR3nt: TGCGCCAGCAGCCGACCGGTCCTAGCGGGGGCCTACAATGAGCAGTTCTTC; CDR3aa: CASSRPVLAGAYNEQFF
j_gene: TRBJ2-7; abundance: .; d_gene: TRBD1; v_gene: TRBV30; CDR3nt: TGTGCCTGGAGTGTTCTACGGACAGGGGTATCCTACGAGCAGTACTTC; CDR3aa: CAWSVLRTGVSYEQYF
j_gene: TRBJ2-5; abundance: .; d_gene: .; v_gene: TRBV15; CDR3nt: TGTGCCACCAGCAGAGATAACAGACCGTTCCAAGAGACCCAGTACTTC; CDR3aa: CATSRDNRPFQETQYF
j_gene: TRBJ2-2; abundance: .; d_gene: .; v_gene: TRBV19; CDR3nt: TGTGCCAGTAGGGACAGCGGGGAGCTGTTTTTT; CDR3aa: CASRDSGELFF
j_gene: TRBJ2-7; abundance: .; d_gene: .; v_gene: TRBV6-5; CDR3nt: TGTGCCAGCAGTTACTCGAAGGGAGCTTACTCCTACGAGCAGTACTTC; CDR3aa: CASSYSKGAYSYEQYF
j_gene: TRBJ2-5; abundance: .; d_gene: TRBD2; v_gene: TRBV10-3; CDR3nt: TGTGCCATCAGTGAGGGCGGGGGACGGTCACAAGAGACCCAGTACTTC; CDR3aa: CAISEGGGRSQETQYF
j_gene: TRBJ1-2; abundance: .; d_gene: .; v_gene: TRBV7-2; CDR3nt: TGTGCCAGCAGCTTATTCAGGGAGGGAGGTGGTGGCTACACCTTC; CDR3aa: CASSLFREGGGGYTF
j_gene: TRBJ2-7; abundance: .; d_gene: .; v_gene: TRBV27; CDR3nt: TGTGCCAGCAGCCCCGGACAGTATCTAGGCGAGCAGTACTTC; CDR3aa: CASSPGQYLGEQYF
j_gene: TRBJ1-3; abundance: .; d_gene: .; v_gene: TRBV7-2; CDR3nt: TGTGCCAGCAGCGCCTTTACAGGCTCTGGAAACACCATATATTTT; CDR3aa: CASSAFTGSGNTIYF
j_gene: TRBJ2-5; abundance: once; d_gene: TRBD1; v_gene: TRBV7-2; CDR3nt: TGTGCCAGCAGCTTGACAGGGAATCAAGAGACCCAGTACTTC; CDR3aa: CASSLTGNQETQYF
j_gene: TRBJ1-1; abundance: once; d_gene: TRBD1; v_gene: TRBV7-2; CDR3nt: TGTGCCAGCAGCTTACGACAGGGGAGCGTTTCAGCTTTCTTT; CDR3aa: CASSLRQGSVSAFF
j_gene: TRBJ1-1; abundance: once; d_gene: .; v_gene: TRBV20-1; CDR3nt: TGCAGTGCCCTCTCTGAAGCTTTCTTT; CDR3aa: CSALSEAFF
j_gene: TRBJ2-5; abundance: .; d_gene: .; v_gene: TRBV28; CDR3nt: TGTGCCAGCAGTTTAGCGACGGCACGGGGAGAGACCCAGTACTTC; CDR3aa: CASSLATARGETQYF
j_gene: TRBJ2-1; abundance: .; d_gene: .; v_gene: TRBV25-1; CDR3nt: TGTGCCAGCAGTCGTGGACTTGAGCAGTTCTTC; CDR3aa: CASSRGLEQFF
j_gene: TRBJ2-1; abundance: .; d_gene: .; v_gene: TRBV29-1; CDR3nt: TGCAGCGTTGAGGGACAGGGCTCCCGGGGGGGGCAGTTCTTC; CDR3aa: CSVEGQGSRGGQFF
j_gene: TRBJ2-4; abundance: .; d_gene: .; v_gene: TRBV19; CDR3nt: TGTGCCAGTAGTATGTCCGTAGCCAAAAACATTCAGTACTTC; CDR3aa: CASSMSVAKNIQYF
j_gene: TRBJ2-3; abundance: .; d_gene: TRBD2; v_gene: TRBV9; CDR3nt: TGTGCCAGCAGCGCAACTAGCGGCTCCGGTAAGGGGACAGATACGCAGTATTTT; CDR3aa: CASSATSGSGKGTDTQYF
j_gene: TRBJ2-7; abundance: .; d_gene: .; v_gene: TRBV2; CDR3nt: TGTGCCAGCACCCTGGGGGGGCCCAAGGTAGAGCAGTACTTC; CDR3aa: CASTLGGPKVEQYF
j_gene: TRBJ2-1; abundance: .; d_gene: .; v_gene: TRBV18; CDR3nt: TGTGCCAGCTCATTGGGCACCTACAATGAGCAGTTCTTC; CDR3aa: CASSLGTYNEQFF
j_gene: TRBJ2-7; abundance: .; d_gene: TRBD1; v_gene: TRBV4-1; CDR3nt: TGCGCCAGCAGCGACCGACAGGGGTACGAGCAGTACTTC; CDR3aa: CASSDRQGYEQYF
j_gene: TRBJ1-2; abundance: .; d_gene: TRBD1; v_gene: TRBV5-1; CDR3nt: TGCGCCAGCAGCTTGACGGCGATCGGGACAGAGGGTGGCTACACCTTC; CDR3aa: CASSLTAIGTEGGYTF
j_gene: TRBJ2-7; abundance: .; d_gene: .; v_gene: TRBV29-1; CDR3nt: TGCAGCGTTGAGGGAGGGGGATATGGGGAGCAGTACTTC; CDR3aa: CSVEGGGYGEQYF
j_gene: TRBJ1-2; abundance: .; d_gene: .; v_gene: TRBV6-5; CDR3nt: TGTGCCAGCAGAATTACAGGGCAGTCGGACTATGGCTACACCTTC; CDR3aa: CASRITGQSDYGYTF
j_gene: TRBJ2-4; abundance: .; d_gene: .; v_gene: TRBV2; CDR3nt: TGTGCCAGCGGCGGGAACATTCAGTACTTC; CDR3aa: CASGGNIQYF
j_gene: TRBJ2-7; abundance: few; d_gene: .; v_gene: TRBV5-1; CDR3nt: TGCGCCAGCAGCTCGAAGTGGGGGACTTCCTCCTACGAGCAGTACTTC; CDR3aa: CASSSKWGTSSYEQYF
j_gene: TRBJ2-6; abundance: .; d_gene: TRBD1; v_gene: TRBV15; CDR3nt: TGTGCCACCAGCAGACTCCCGAGGGGGCCTGGGGCCAACGTCCTGACTTTC; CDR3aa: CATSRLPRGPGANVLTF
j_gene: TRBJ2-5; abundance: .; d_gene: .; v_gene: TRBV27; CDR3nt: TGTGCCAGCAGTCACTGGACTGGACGGGAAGAGACCCAGTACTTC; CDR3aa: CASSHWTGREETQYF
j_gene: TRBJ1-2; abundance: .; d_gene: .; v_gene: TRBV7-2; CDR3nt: TGTGCCAGCAGCTTAGCGGGGAGTGGCTATGGCTACACCTTC; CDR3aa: CASSLAGSGYGYTF